This note documents a single TCR beta chain sequence. Its antigen is not identified. Total RNA, at approximately 3,500 ng, went into every TCR library. Across eight separate reactions for each sample, cDNA was made. The template-switching step introduced UMIs that carried a 6-nucleotide sample barcode. Reanalyzing the 5' RACE reads, TCRdb keeps one entry per CDR3 protein, without DNA. The ten top clones account for approximately 3%, within a sample of about 170,000 distinct CDR3 sequences. This entry is derived from a study of monozygotic twins with inflammatory bowel disease. The CDR3 runs to 15 residues. The germline gives CDR1 SGHVS, CDR2 FQNEAQ. Study-level points and caveats: Support for any single strong IBD-associated signal or clonotype was not found.

The sequencing input was blood. This chain uses TRBV7-8 with TRBJ1-5; TCRdb's D call of TRBD1 is untestable without DNA. The TCR comes from a human donor with ulcerative colitis or Crohn's disease, or a healthy co-twin of an affected twin (not recorded which). CDR3 protein: CASSLGTVSDQPQHF.